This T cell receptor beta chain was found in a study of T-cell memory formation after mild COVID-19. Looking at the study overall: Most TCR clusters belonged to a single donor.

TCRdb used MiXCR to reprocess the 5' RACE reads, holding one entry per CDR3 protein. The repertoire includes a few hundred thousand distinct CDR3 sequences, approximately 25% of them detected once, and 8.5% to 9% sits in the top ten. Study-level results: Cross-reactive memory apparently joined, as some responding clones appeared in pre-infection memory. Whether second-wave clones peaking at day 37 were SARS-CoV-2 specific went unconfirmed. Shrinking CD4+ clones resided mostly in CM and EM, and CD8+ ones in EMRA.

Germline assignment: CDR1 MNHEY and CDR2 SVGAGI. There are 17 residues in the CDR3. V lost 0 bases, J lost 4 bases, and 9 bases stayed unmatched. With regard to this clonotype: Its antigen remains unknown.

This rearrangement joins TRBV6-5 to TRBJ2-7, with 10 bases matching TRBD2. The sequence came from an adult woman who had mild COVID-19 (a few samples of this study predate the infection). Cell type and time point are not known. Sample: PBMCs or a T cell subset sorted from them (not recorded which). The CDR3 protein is CASSYSTSSGSPYEQYF. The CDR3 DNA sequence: TGTGCCAGCAGTTACTCGACGTCTAGCGGGAGTCCGTACGAGCAGTACTTC.